This paragraph reports one TCR beta chain. No antigen is known for it. No clone much larger than this one lies a single base away; base qualities are absent. These data are taken from a study of immune heterogeneity within non-small cell lung tumors (dated by TCRdb to 2016 to 2019). Study-wide context: Histology comprised a handful of squamous cell carcinomas, roughly ten non-squamous carcinomas and 1 tumor not otherwise specified. Whole-exome sequencing, RNA-seq and TCR beta repertoire sequencing were combined for multiple spatially distinct regions from each NSCLC tumor so that intratumoral immune heterogeneity could be examined. TCR repertoires were analyzed from roughly 57 tumor loci of roughly 15 patients, whereas transcriptome data were available for only about 46 loci from about 11 patients. Neoantigen binding to each patient's HLA alleles was predicted with netMHCpan-3.0 for mutant peptides of 8 to 11 amino acids.

Study-level results and caveats: Local T-cell repertoire clonality showed a statistically significant but moderate positive correlation with local tumor mutational burden (R 0.3 to 0.35). Within a given patient, the same dominant CDR3B clonotypes showed up repeatedly across loci, although different tumor locations also carried unique high-frequency clones. High-frequency TCR beta clonotypes were largely distinct between individual patients.

CDR1 MDHEN and CDR2 SYDVKM are derived from the germline V gene. Trimming accounts for 7 bases at V and 4 bases at J, while the number of junction bases matched to no gene is 8. Taken from cysteine to phenylalanine, the CDR3 has 15 residues. Only CDR3 DNA remains: 45 bases, in frame from the first base. The TCR beta CDR3 region was amplified with a multiplex PCR system, in which a first round of roughly 9 cycles was run using 32 V-gene forward and 13 J-gene reverse primers. The first PCR round was done with a QIAGEN Multiplex PCR Kit, and the primer sequences were filed in Chinese patent CN105087789A. Illumina universal primers were added in a second PCR round performed with the Phusion High-Fidelity PCR Kit. Sequencing of the TCR libraries was done on the Illumina HiSeq X Ten platform in paired-end mode with a 151 bp read length. Processing in the source paper ran as follows. Cutadapt removed reads without multiplex PCR primers, PEAR merged read pairs, and MiXCR with default settings called CDR3 regions. Repertoire diversity used Shannon entropy, and clonality was computed as one minus Shannon entropy divided by ln of productive unique sequence count. A clonotype counted as a dominant or high-frequency T-cell clone when its frequency was 0.5% or higher. TCRdb handled the public reads itself, with Q25 trimming in fastp and clone calling in MiXCR, and kept productive beta chains. Each entry is one CDR3 protein sequence, shown with its most common DNA and genes. TCRdb, not the authors, supplied the V and J calls. The sample table contains 9,000 to 10,000 distinct CDR3 sequences; only one count was recorded for approximately 31% of them. Of the sample, over 9% is held by the ten largest clones.

For the TCR template, genomic DNA was extracted from bulk tumor tissue, and 600 ng of gDNA was amplified for each sample. Multiple biopsies per primary tumor were taken during surgery, spaced as far apart as possible within the tumor mass. The study cohort was described as untreated, and patients were newly diagnosed NSCLC cases undergoing curative surgery. The donor group was made up of 15 or so newly diagnosed non-small cell lung cancer patients undergoing surgery with curative intent. The resected tumor masses were reviewed by two independent pathologists. Only DNA and RNA samples of high quality went on to sequencing.

The receptor chain draws on TRBV28 and TRBJ2-3, and TRBD2 aligns with 10 junction nucleotides. The TCR was taken from a man aged 60 to 69 with non-small cell lung cancer. Input material: lung tumor tissue. In nucleotides, the sequence is TGTGCCAGCAAAGCTAGCGGGAGTCCCGCAGATACGCAGTATTTT. Its product reads: CASKASGSPADTQYF. The full variable domain, with segments outside the CDR3 supplied by the reference TRBV28 and TRBJ2-3 proteins, appears as DVKVTQSSRYLVKRTGEKVFLECVQDMDHENMFWYRQDPGLGLRLIYFSYDVKMKEKGDIPEGYSVSREKKERFSLILESASTNQTSMYLCASKASGSPADTQYFGPGTRLTVL.